Listed below are T cell receptor beta chains from one sample, sequenced in a study of vaccination effects on CD4 cells after COVID-19. No antigen is known for these receptors. The protocol was immunoSEQ multiplex PCR, while the TCRdb copy is restricted to in-frame clones and leaves out a portion. The sample has tens of thousands of clones; less than 75% are singletons. The specimen was CD4+ T cells from PBMCs cultured without peptide, collected after COVID-19 vaccination. The receptors were sampled from a human donor who received a COVID-19 vaccine. The CDR3 runs from the conserved cysteine through the conserved F or W. The order of the fields is D gene, V gene, CDR3 protein. The D gene is left open where the match is weak.

- | TRBV19 | CASRNLGGNEKLFF
- | TRBV19 | CASSMDGVKGPNTEAFF
- | TRBV3-1/TRBV3-2 | CASKLGHREYF
TRBD1 | TRBV5-1 | CASTGTVSSDTQYF
TRBD1 | TRBV18 | CASSPTPRDSSGNTIYF
TRBD1 | TRBV11-2 | CASSKDRGPISNSPLHF
- | TRBV20-1 | CSAQGNGYTF
- | TRBV5-4 | CASSLPGRTEAFF
TRBD1 | TRBV19 | CASGQGGDTQYF
TRBD1 | TRBV3-1/TRBV3-2 | CASSPRDRGRGETQYF
TRBD2 | TRBV10-3 | CAISPGGAPSNTQYF
- | TRBV7-2 | CASSSQQGGYTEAFF
- | TRBV18 | CASSSGSNEKLFF
- | TRBV2 | CASSERGVVSGNTIYF
- | TRBV5-6 | CASSSTRNTEAFF
- | TRBV5-1 | CASSLAPVLRGVNEQFF
- | TRBV28 | CASSFPGTGANVLTF
- | TRBV2 | CASSLTRDIQYF